What follows describes a single T cell receptor (beta chain). Its antigen is still unknown. This entry is derived from a study of T-cell memory formation after mild COVID-19. Study at large: Each donor largely had its own TCR clusters. Study results and limitations: Day 15 to 85 contractors were CD4/CD8 balanced; later expanders leaned CD4+. Day 37-peaking second-wave clones had unconfirmed SARS-CoV-2 specificity.

This CDR3 contains 14 residues. V was pared by 7 bases and J by 4 bases, with 17 bases between. Germline CDR1 is LNHDA and CDR2 is SQIVND (reference sequence). Constant-segment-primed 5'RACE gave TCR alpha and TCR beta cDNA libraries with sample barcodes and UMIs. TCRdb reprocessed the 5' RACE reads with MiXCR, giving one entry per CDR3 protein. The table has 400,000 to 500,000 distinct CDR3 sequences, about 19% seen once; the top ten hold approximately 8.4%. The chain uses TRBV19 and TRBJ2-7; D assignment may be TRBD1 or TRBD2 (6 bases each). The clonotype originates from an adult woman who had mild COVID-19 (a few samples of this study predate the infection). Cell type and time point are not known. Sequenced: PBMCs or a T cell subset sorted from them (not recorded which). This CDR3 reads CASTPGQGGYEQYF. In DNA, the CDR3 is TGTGCCAGTACCCCGGGTCAAGGGGGGTACGAGCAGTACTTC.